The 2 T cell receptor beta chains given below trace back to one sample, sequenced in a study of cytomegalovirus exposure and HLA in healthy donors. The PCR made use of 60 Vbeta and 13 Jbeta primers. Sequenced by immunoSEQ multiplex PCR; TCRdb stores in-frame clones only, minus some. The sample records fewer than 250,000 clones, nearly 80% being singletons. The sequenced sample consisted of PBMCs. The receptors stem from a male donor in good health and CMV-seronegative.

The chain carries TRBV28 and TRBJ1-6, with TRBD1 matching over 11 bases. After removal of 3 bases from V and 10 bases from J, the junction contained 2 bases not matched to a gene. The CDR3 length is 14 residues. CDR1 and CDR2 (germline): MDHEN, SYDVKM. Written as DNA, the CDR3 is TGTGCCAGCAGTTTGGACAGGGGGCTATCACCCCTCCACTTT. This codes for CASSLDRGLSPLHF.

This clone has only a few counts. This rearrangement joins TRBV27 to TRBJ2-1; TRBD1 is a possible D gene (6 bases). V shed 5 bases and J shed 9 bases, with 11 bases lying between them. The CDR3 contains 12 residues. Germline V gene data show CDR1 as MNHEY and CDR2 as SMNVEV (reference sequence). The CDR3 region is CASSATGLEQFF. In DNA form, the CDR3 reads TGTGCCAGCAGTGCAACAGGGCTTGAGCAGTTCTTC.